This T cell receptor beta chain was recorded in a study of blood T cells in healthy people across ages. Using a J-beta primer mix together with a sample-barcoded 5' primer, a second PCR was run for about 6 to 11 cycles. The authors tagged each cDNA molecule using a template-switch adaptor with 12 random nucleotides. TCRdb reprocessed the 5' RACE reads via MiXCR and lists one record per CDR3 protein. The sample records nearly 800,000 distinct CDR3 sequences, approximately 60% being singletons. Remarks on this clonotype: The antigen remains unidentified.

Study-wide findings and caveats: Unsorted PBMCs prevented conclusive naive versus antigen-experienced comparison. Greater diversity and more naive CD4+ cells were seen in long-lived donors than in aged donors.

Healthy individuals of Caucasian origin from Russia, aged about 6 to 90, served as donors. Germline V lookup: CDR1 DFQATT, CDR2 SNEGSKA (reference sequence). The CDR3 spans 11 residues. Sequenced: blood. This TCR derives from a man aged 40-49 years in good health. This chain uses TRBV20-1 with TRBJ2-1; D could derive from TRBD1 or TRBD2 (5 bases each). This CDR3 reads CRTTGGNEQFF. The CDR3, as DNA: TGCAGGACCACTGGGGGCAATGAGCAGTTCTTC.